This T cell receptor (beta chain) was captured in a study of cytomegalovirus exposure and HLA in healthy donors. For the study at large: Clustering assigned about four fifths of the approximately 400 genotyped donors to the Caucasian-associated ancestry cluster.

Turning to this clone: What it recognizes is unknown.

Study-wide points: Across all donors, roughly uniform sequencing depth was an assumption of the presence/absence analyses.

Primers for the PCR totalled 60 Vbeta and 13 Jbeta. Generated by immunoSEQ multiplex PCR, the TCRdb table keeps only in-frame clones and is missing some. Among approximately 150,000 clones listed, about three quarters were seen once. Unmatched junction bases numbered 14, after V lost 5 bases and J lost 16 bases. Germline values: CDR1 LNHDA, CDR2 SQIVND (reference sequence). CDR3 length: 14 amino acids. This clonotype was obtained from a man younger than 35 in good health and CMV-seropositive. The chain combines TRBV19 with TRBJ1-6; 7 bases are a match to TRBD1. The sample taken for sequencing was PBMCs. CDR3 amino acids: CASSPRQGPAALHF. CDR3 coding DNA: TGTGCCAGTAGTCCCCGACAGGGCCCCGCAGCACTCCACTTT.